Each of the 2 T cell receptor beta chains below was sequenced from the same sample in a study of OX40 agonist ivuxolimab in advanced cancers. Generated by immunoSEQ multiplex PCR, the TCRdb table keeps only in-frame clones and is missing some. The sample has tens of thousands of clones, approximately 94% seen once; the top ten hold 15% to 20%. Specimen: CD4+ or CD8+ T cells sorted from blood, collected in a trial of the OX40 agonist ivuxolimab. The receptors shown here come from an adult with an advanced solid tumor such as melanoma, head and neck, liver or kidney cancer.

The V and J genes are TRBV15 and TRBJ1-2; possible D gene TRBD1, 6 bases. Germline-derived CDR1 and CDR2 are LNHNV and YYDKDF (reference sequence). The CDR3 is 13 residues long. Between the trimmed V and J ends, which lost 5 bases and 6 bases, there was a span of 13 bases. The CDR3 DNA follows: TGTGCCACCAGCTCGTCAGGGGACCATGGCTACACCTTC. Its translation is CATSSSGDHGYTF.

V usage is TRBV4-3 and J usage is TRBJ2-7, with 9 bases that match TRBD2. The CDR3 contains 18 residues. Germline trimming cut 0 bases from V and 4 bases from J; bases unmatched to any gene: 13. The germline gives CDR1 LGHNA, CDR2 YSLEER. In nucleotides, the CDR3 is TGCGCCAGCAGCCAAGATGTGATAGCGGGAGCGCGGGGATACGAGCAGTACTTC. This encodes CASSQDVIAGARGYEQYF.